The present T cell receptor (beta chain) was sequenced within a study of response to subunit inactivated influenza vaccine. Notes on the study in general: That few new T cells are recruited by each seasonal influenza vaccination was the authors' suggestion.

Via MiXCR, TCRdb re-called the RT-PCR reads, giving one row per CDR3 protein. Of around 160,000 distinct CDR3 sequences in the sample, about a tenth were seen once. The V gene's germline CDR1 is DFQATT and CDR2 SNEGSKA (reference sequence). The J segment lost 6 bases and the V segment lost 3 bases, leaving 6 bases of the junction unmatched. This CDR3 is built from 13 residues. As for this clonotype: As yet, its antigen is unknown.

This TCR was recovered from a man in his fifties who received an inactivated influenza vaccine. This chain links TRBV20-1 with TRBJ1-1; 8 nucleotides line up with TRBD1. Sequences were derived from non-naive T cells sorted from PBMCs, sampled about 6 weeks after vaccination. This CDR3 reads CSASWTGSAEAFF. Written as DNA, the CDR3 is TGCAGTGCTAGTTGGACAGGGTCAGCTGAAGCTTTCTTT.